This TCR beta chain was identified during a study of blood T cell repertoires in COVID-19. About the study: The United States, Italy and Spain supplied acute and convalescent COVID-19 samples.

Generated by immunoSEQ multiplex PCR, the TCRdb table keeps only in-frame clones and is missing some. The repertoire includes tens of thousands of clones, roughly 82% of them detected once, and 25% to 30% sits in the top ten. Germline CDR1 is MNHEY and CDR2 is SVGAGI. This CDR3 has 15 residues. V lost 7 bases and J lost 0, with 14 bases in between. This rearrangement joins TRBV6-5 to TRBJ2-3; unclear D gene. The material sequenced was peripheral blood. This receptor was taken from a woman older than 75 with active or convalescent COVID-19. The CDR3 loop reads CASKRSPTSTDTQYF. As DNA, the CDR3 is TGTGCCAGCAAGCGCAGCCCGACTAGCACAGATACGCAGTATTTT.